This TCR beta chain comes out of a study of blood T cell repertoires in COVID-19 (dated by TCRdb to about 2020). With respect to the entire study: Collaborator samples came from the United States, Italy and Spain and covered acute and convalescent phases of COVID-19. The material from the prospective study consisted of cDNA or gDNA derived from T cells, B-cell-depleted T cells, or PBMCs. Deeply sampled blood TCRbeta repertoires from subjects exposed to, actively infected with, or recovered from COVID-19 were included in the dataset. A freely available public database, intended as a resource for researchers studying the immune response to SARS-CoV-2, is where the repertoires were released. The samples were drawn from two sources: the first 160 participants of the ongoing ImmuneRACE study, and 1,254 subjects contributed by 6 global collaborators. A de-identified subject ID, COVID-19 status, age in years and sex were almost always included in the sample metadata. HLA class I and class II types, where available, came from metadata supplied by the sample provider rather than from assay-based typing.

TCRbeta CDR3 regions were amplified from genomic DNA by means of the immunoSEQ Assay, a bias-controlled multiplex PCR. Per the authors' processing: Nucleated cell counts per sample were estimated from amplification of reference gene primers within the assay. Sequence reads were collapsed and filtered to measure the absolute abundance of every unique TCRbeta CDR3 rearrangement. For each sample, productive Simpson clonality was calculated by taking the square root of Simpson's diversity index across productive rearrangements. TCRdb re-hosts the immuneACCESS table, in-frame sequences only. Its copies lack some clones; in the studies checked, an unresolved V gene accounts for under half of them, and the cause for the rest is not known. V and J calls and clone size are copied from that table; D and trimming were computed from the DNA. In this sample the table shows fewer than 300,000 clones, around 82% of which occur a single time. Of the sample, approximately 5.3% is held by the ten largest clones.

The CDR1 and CDR2 encoded by the germline V gene are MNHEY and SVGAGI. The CDR3 starts with the cysteine, ends with the phenylalanine, and has 14 residues. Only CDR3 DNA is held: 42 bases, read in frame from base 1. V loses 4 bases, J loses 1 base, and the germline ends lie 10 bases apart. About this clone: Its antigen is not yet known. No base qualities exist here, and no much larger clone lies one base off it.

General findings and caveats noted by the study authors: Clinical and demographic metadata were provided uncurated, with the amount varying by source and participant.

The collaborating institutions used their own protocols to collect whole blood in K2EDTA tubes. For TCRbeta analysis, collaborator samples were shipped as frozen whole blood, as isolated PBMCs, or as DNA extracted from either sample type. This chain joins TRBV6-5 to TRBJ1-1; the D gene cannot be resolved reliably. This TCR was recovered from a man aged 80 or over with acute or convalescent COVID-19. Specimen: peripheral blood. The nucleotide sequence is TGTGCCAGCAGTTTGGTGTCGGGGAACACTGAAGCTTTCTTT. This is translated as CASSLVSGNTEAFF.